The clone carrying this TCR beta chain was seen more than once but under ten times. This entry comes from a study of blood T cell repertoires in COVID-19. Germline CDR1 reads MGHRA; CDR2 reads YSYEKL. V lost 5 bases to trimming and J lost 10 bases; unmatched junction nucleotides: 16. The CDR3 runs to 17 residues. Original processing notes: Estimated nucleated cell counts came from reference gene primer amplification. Profiling relied on immunoSEQ multiplex PCR, and the TCRdb table lists in-frame clones only, not all of them. The DNA gave D and trimming, while V, J and clone size come from that table. The table has roughly 95,000 clones, 90% to 95% seen once.

The clonotype originates from a woman in her forties or fifties in a cohort sampled during active COVID-19. The sequenced sample consisted of peripheral blood. The V gene is TRBV4-1, the J gene TRBJ1-6; 8 nucleotides agree with TRBD1. CDR3 bases: TGCGCCAGCAGCGCGGGGCAGGGGGCGCAGCAGGACTCACCCCTCCACTTT. Its protein product is CASSAGQGAQQDSPLHF.